This TCR beta chain was documented in a study of blood T cell repertoires in COVID-19. V lost 4 bases, J lost 7 bases, and 7 bases stayed unmatched. CDR1 MNHEY and CDR2 SVGEGT come from the germline V gene. The length of the CDR3 is 14 residues. Assay: immunoSEQ multiplex PCR; the TCRdb copy retains only in-frame clones and omits some. The sample shows over 200,000 clones, roughly 90% of them seen only once. The rearrangement uses TRBV6-2 or TRBV6-3 and TRBJ1-2; 9 bases are shared with TRBD1. The sequencing sample was made of peripheral blood. The receptor was derived from a woman aged 25 to 39 with acute or convalescent COVID-19. The CDR3: CASSSWTGDSGYTF. CDR3 coding DNA: TGTGCCAGCAGTTCTTGGACAGGGGATTCTGGCTACACCTTC.